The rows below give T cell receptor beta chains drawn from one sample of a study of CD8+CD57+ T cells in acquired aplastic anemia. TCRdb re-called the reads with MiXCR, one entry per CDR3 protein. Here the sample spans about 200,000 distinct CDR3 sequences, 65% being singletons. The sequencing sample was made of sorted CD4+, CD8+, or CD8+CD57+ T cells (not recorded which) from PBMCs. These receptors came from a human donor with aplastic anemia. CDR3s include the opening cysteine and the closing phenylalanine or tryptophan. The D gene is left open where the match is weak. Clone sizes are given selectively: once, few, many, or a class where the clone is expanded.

CAISESTFGTGVSYNSPLHF | TGTGCCATCAGTGAGTCTACTTTCGGGACAGGGGTTTCCTATAATTCACCCCTCCACTTT | 20 | TRBJ1-6 | TRBD1 | TRBV10-3 | few
CASSADRGLSYNEQFF | TGTGCCAGCAGCGCGGACAGGGGGCTGTCCTACAATGAGCAGTTCTTC | 16 | TRBJ2-1 | TRBD1 | TRBV5-5 | -
CSVRDSGSYEQYF | TGCAGTGTTCGTGATAGCGGGAGCTACGAGCAGTACTTC | 13 | TRBJ2-7 | TRBD2 | TRBV20-1 | -
CASSRYRGHRYEQYF | TGTGCCAGCAGCCGTTACAGGGGTCATCGCTACGAGCAGTACTTC | 15 | TRBJ2-7 | TRBD1 | TRBV7-2 | few
CASSLRTGAYEQYF | TGTGCCAGCAGCTTAAGAACAGGGGCCTACGAGCAGTACTTC | 14 | TRBJ2-7 | TRBD1 | TRBV5-6 | many
CASSQDRAGNSPLHF | TGTGCCAGCAGCCAAGATCGGGCAGGGAATTCACCCCTCCACTTT | 15 | TRBJ1-6 | - | TRBV4-2 | -
CSASETGASGSPYEQYF | TGCAGTGCTTCAGAGACGGGGGCGAGCGGTTCTCCCTACGAGCAGTACTTC | 17 | TRBJ2-7 | - | TRBV20-1 | -
CSESQTGNEQYF | TGCAGCGAATCCCAGACAGGGAACGAGCAGTACTTC | 12 | TRBJ2-7 | TRBD1 | TRBV29-1 | -
CAISQQEGISPTDTQYF | TGTGCCATCAGCCAACAGGAAGGCATCTCCCCCACAGATACGCAGTATTTT | 17 | TRBJ2-3 | - | TRBV10-3 | few
CASTAIGFYSNQPQHF | TGTGCCAGCACCGCAATCGGGTTCTATAGCAATCAGCCCCAGCATTTT | 16 | TRBJ1-5 | - | TRBV2 | -
CASSLAQPTDTQYF | TGTGCCAGCAGCTTAGCGCAACCCACAGATACGCAGTATTTT | 14 | TRBJ2-3 | - | TRBV7-9 | few
CASSIFAGNYNEQFF | TGTGCCAGTAGTATTTTTGCGGGGAACTACAATGAGCAGTTCTTC | 15 | TRBJ2-1 | - | TRBV19 | few
CASSWGPSTDTQYF | TGTGCCAGTAGTTGGGGGCCTAGCACAGATACGCAGTATTTT | 14 | TRBJ2-3 | - | TRBV19 | -
CASSPQEETQYF | TGCGCCAGTTCGCCCCAGGAAGAGACCCAGTACTTC | 12 | TRBJ2-5 | - | TRBV10-2 | -
CASSVEDGGDTEAFF | TGTGCCAGCAGCGTAGAGGACGGGGGGGACACTGAAGCTTTCTTT | 15 | TRBJ1-1 | - | TRBV9 | -
CASSVEGGLRLAETQYF | TGTGCCAGCAGCGTAGAGGGGGGGTTGAGGTTGGCGGAGACCCAGTACTTC | 17 | TRBJ2-5 | - | TRBV9 | many
CASSLGGTGQETQYF | TGTGCCAGCAGCTTGGGGGGGACAGGGCAAGAGACCCAGTACTTC | 15 | TRBJ2-5 | TRBD1 | TRBV5-6 | -
CASSLAWGSSSYNSPLHF | TGTGCCAGCAGCTTGGCCTGGGGGTCAAGCTCCTATAATTCACCCCTCCACTTT | 18 | TRBJ1-6 | - | TRBV9 | few
CATSRGGAAGVDTQYF | TGTGCCACCAGCAGAGGCGGGGCGGCGGGGGTAGATACGCAGTATTTT | 16 | TRBJ2-3 | TRBD2 | TRBV15 | -
CSVRAGPETQYF | TGCAGTGTACGGGCGGGTCCGGAGACCCAGTACTTC | 12 | TRBJ2-5 | - | TRBV20-1 | few
CASSVAKGGVTEAFF | TGTGCCAGCAGCGTAGCTAAGGGGGGGGTTACTGAAGCTTTCTTT | 15 | TRBJ1-1 | - | TRBV9 | few
CSADVSSYSNEQFF | TGCAGTGCGGACGTATCGTCCTACAGCAATGAGCAGTTCTTC | 14 | TRBJ2-1 | - | TRBV20-1 | few
CASSTGTSGANVLTF | TGTGCCAGCAGTACCGGGACTTCAGGGGCCAACGTCCTGACTTTC | 15 | TRBJ2-6 | - | TRBV6-6 | -
CASSLGVGANVLTF | TGTGCTAGCAGCTTAGGGGTGGGGGCCAACGTCCTGACTTTC | 14 | TRBJ2-6 | - | TRBV7-7 | -
CASSGVGGLIEQYF | TGTGCCAGCAGTGGGGTCGGGGGGCTTATCGAGCAGTACTTC | 14 | TRBJ2-7 | - | TRBV2 | -
CASSFVAGGQRRDTQYF | TGTGCCAGCAGTTTTGTGGCGGGGGGGCAGCGGAGAGATACGCAGTATTTT | 17 | TRBJ2-3 | TRBD2 | TRBV12-3/TRBV12-4 | -
CSVEVTGGNYGYTF | TGCAGCGTTGAAGTAACCGGGGGAAACTATGGCTACACCTTC | 14 | TRBJ1-2 | - | TRBV29-1 | -
CASSFGTGGNEQFF | TGTGCCAGCAGCTTCGGGACGGGAGGCAATGAGCAGTTCTTC | 14 | TRBJ2-1 | TRBD2 | TRBV7-9 | -
CASSFARVNSPLHF | TGTGCCAGCAGCTTCGCCAGGGTCAATTCACCCCTCCACTTT | 14 | TRBJ1-6 | - | TRBV7-3 | -
CAISEGQPSTDTQYF | TGTGCCATCAGTGAAGGGCAACCTAGCACAGATACGCAGTATTTT | 15 | TRBJ2-3 | - | TRBV10-3 | -
CASSYFGDTEAFF | TGTGCCAGCAGTTACTTCGGGGACACTGAAGCTTTCTTT | 13 | TRBJ1-1 | - | TRBV6-1 | -
CASRSPGGYGYTF | TGTGCCAGCAGGTCCCCGGGAGGATATGGCTACACCTTC | 13 | TRBJ1-2 | - | TRBV5-4 | -
CATSDDFPDTQYF | TGTGCCACCAGTGATGATTTCCCAGATACGCAGTATTTT | 13 | TRBJ2-3 | - | TRBV24-1 | -
CASNSRGQNSPLHF | TGTGCCAGTAATAGCAGGGGGCAAAATTCACCCCTCCACTTT | 14 | TRBJ1-6 | TRBD1 | TRBV19 | -
CASSFMGARQETQYF | TGTGCCAGCAGTTTCATGGGGGCGCGACAAGAGACCCAGTACTTC | 15 | TRBJ2-5 | - | TRBV12-3/TRBV12-4 | few
CASSYRGFDEQYF | TGTGCCAGCAGTTACAGAGGGTTCGACGAGCAGTACTTC | 13 | TRBJ2-7 | - | TRBV6-2/TRBV6-3 | -
CATSDLQGNEQFF | TGTGCCACCAGTGACCTGCAGGGGAATGAGCAGTTCTTC | 13 | TRBJ2-1 | - | TRBV24-1 | few
CASSLRQGAWTEAFF | TGTGCCAGCAGCTTACGACAGGGGGCATGGACTGAAGCTTTCTTT | 15 | TRBJ1-1 | TRBD1 | TRBV7-2 | -
CASSDPGRINEQFF | TGTGCCAGCAGCGATCCGGGACGGATCAATGAGCAGTTCTTC | 14 | TRBJ2-1 | - | TRBV5-6 | -
CASSAYFGDTDQPQHF | TGTGCCAGTAGCGCCTATTTTGGGGACACCGATCAGCCCCAGCATTTT | 16 | TRBJ1-5 | - | TRBV19 | many
CASKEGAKVTQYF | TGTGCCAGTAAGGAGGGAGCGAAGGTTACGCAGTATTTT | 13 | TRBJ2-3 | - | TRBV19 | -